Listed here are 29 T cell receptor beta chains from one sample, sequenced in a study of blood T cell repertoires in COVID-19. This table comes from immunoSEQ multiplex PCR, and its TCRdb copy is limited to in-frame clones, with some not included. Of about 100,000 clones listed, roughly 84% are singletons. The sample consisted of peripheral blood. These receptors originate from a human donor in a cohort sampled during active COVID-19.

DNA of the CDR3: TGTGCCAGCAGCACGGGACAGGCCGGTGAGCAGTTCTTC. Amino acids: CASSTGQAGEQFF. J is TRBJ2-1 and V is TRBV7-3, with 8 bases that match TRBD1. The V segment lost 5 bases and the J segment 9 bases; nucleotides outside the gene matches: 6. Germline V gene sequence: CDR1 SGHTA, CDR2 FQGTGA. The CDR3 is 13 amino acids.

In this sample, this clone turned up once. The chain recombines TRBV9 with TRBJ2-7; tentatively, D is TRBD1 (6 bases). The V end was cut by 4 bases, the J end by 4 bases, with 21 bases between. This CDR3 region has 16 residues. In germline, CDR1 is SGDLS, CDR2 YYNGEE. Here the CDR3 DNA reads TGTGCCAGCAGCCCAGGGGCTAGTCGGCTATATTACGAGCAGTACTTC. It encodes CASSPGASRLYYEQYF. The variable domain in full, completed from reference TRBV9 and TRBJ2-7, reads DSGVTQTPKHLITATGQRVTLRCSPRSGDLSVYWYQQSLDQGLQFLIQYYNGEERAKGNILERFSAQQFPDLHSELNLSSLELGDSALYFCASSPGASRLYYEQYFGPGTRLTVT.

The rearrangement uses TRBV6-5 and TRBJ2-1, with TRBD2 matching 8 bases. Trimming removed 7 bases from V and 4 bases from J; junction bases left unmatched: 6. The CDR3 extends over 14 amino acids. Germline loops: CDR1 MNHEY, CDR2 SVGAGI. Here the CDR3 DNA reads TGTGCCAGCATTACTAGCGGATCATACAATGAGCAGTTCTTC. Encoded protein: CASITSGSYNEQFF.

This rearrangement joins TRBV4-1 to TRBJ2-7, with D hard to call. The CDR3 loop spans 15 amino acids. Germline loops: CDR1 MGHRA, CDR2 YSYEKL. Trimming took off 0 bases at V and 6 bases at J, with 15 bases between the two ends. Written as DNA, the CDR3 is TGCGCCAGCAGCCAAGATGCCGGCAGGCTCGGCGAGCAGTACGTC. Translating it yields CASSQDAGRLGEQYV.

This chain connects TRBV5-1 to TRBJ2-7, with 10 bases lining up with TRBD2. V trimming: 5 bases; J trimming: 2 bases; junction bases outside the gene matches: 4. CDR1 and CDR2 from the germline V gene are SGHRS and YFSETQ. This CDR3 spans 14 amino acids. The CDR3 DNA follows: TGCGCCAGCAGACCTCTAGCGGGGGCCTACGAGCAGTACTTC. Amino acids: CASRPLAGAYEQYF.

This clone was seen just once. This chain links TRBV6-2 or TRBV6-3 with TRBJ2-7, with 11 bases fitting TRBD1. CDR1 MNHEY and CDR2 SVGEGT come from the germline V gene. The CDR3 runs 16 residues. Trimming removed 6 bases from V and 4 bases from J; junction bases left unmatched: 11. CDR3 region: CASSRNPGTGGYEQYF. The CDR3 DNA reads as TGTGCCAGCAGCCGCAATCCCGGGACAGGGGGGTACGAGCAGTACTTC.

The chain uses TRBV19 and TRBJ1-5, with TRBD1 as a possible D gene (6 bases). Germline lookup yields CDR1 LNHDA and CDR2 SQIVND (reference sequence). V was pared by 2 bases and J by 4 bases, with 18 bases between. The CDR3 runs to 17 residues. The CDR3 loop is CASSIMSGGQGNQPQHF. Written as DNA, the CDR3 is TGTGCCAGTAGTATAATGAGTGGGGGACAAGGAAATCAGCCCCAGCATTTT.

In nucleotides, the CDR3 is TGTGCCAGCAGCATCGGGGGGCCTGGGACCCAGTACTTC. Translation gives CASSIGGPGTQYF. The chain joins TRBV3-1 (or the pseudogene TRBV3-2) to TRBJ2-5, with D maybe TRBD2 (7 bases). The CDR3 has 13 amino acids. CDR1 and CDR2 (germline): LGHDT, YNNKEL (reference sequence). V gave up 5 bases and J gave up 7 bases, with 14 bases separating them.

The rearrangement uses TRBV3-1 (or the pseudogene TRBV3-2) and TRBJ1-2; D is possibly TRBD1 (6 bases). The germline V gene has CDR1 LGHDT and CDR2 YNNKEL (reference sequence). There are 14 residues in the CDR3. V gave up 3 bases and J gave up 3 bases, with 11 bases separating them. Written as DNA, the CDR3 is TGTGCCAGCAGCCACAGGGGAGCGGACTATGGCTACACCTTC. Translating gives CASSHRGADYGYTF.

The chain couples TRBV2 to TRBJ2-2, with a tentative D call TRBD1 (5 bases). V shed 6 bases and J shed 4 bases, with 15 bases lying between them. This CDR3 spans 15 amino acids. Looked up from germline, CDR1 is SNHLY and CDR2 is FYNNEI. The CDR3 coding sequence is TGTGCCAGCAGGGCAGACAGTTCGGCCACCGGGGAGCTGTTTTTT. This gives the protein CASRADSSATGELFF.

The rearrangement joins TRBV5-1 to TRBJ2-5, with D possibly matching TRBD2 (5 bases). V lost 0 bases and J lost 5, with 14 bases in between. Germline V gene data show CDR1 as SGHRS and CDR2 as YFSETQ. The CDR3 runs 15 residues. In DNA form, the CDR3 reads TGCGCCAGCAGCTTGGTAGCCTCTCGAGGGGAGACCCAGTACTTC. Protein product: CASSLVASRGETQYF.

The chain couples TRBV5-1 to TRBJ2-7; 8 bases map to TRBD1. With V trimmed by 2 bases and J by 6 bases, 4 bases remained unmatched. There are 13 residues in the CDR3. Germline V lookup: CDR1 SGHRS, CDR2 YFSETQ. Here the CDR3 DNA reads TGCGCCAGCAGCTTACAGGGGGTGGGCGAGCAGTACTTC. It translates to CASSLQGVGEQYF.

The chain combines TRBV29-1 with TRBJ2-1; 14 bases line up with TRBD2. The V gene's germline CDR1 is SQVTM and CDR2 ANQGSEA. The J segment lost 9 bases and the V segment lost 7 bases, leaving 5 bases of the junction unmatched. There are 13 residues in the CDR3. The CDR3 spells CSGKGLAGVEQFF. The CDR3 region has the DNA TGCAGCGGAAAGGGACTAGCGGGAGTTGAGCAGTTCTTC.

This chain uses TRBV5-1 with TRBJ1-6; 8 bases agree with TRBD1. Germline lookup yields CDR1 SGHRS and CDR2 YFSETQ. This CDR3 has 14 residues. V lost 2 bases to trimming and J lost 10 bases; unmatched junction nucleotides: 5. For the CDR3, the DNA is TGCGCCAGCAGCTTAGGACAGGGTCTATCACCCCTCCACTTT. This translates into CASSLGQGLSPLHF.

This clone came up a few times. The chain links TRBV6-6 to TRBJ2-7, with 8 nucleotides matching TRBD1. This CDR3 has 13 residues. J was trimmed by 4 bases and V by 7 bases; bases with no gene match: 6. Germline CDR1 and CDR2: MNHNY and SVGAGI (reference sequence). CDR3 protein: CASTSTGAYEQYF. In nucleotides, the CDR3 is TGTGCCAGCACCTCGACAGGGGCTTACGAGCAGTACTTC.

Here the CDR3 reads CSVETSGRASEQYF. For the CDR3, the DNA is TGCAGCGTCGAAACTAGCGGGAGGGCCTCCGAGCAGTACTTC. The J gene is TRBJ2-7, the V gene TRBV29-1, with 13 bases fitting TRBD2. J was trimmed by 6 bases and V by 6 bases; bases with no gene match: 8. The CDR3 totals 14 residues. In germline, CDR1 is SQVTM, CDR2 ANQGSEA.

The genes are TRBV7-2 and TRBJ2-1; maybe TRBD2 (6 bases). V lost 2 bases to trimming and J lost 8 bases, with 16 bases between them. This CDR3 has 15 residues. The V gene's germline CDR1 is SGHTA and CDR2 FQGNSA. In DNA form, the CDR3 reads TGTGCCAGCAGCTTATTCCCCGTCCCGGGGGATGAGCAGTTCTTC. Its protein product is CASSLFPVPGDEQFF.

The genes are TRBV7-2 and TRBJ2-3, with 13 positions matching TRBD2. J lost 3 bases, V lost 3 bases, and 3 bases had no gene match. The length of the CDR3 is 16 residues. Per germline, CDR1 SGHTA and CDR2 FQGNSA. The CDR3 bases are TGTGCCAGCAGCTTCGGACTAGCGGGAGATACAGATACGCAGTATTTT. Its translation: CASSFGLAGDTDTQYF.

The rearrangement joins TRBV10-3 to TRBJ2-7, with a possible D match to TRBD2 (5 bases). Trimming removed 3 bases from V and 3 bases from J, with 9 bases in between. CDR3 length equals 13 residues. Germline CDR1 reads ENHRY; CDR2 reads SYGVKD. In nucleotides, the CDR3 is TGTGCCATCAGTGAAGGCGGGTTCTACGAGCAGTACTTC. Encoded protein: CAISEGGFYEQYF.

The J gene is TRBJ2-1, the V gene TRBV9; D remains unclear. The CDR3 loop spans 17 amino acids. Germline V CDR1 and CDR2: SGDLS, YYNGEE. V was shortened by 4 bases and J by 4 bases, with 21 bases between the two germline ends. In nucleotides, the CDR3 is TGTGCCAGCAGCCTAGTGGCGGAGTTTGTCCCATACAATGAGCAGTTCTTC. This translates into CASSLVAEFVPYNEQFF.

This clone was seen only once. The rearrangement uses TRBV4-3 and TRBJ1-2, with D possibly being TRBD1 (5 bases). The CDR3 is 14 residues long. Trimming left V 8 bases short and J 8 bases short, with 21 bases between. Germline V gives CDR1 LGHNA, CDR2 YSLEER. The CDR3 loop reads CASGLGAGSGGYTF. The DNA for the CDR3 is TGCGCCAGCGGGCTCGGGGCGGGGTCGGGAGGCTACACCTTC.

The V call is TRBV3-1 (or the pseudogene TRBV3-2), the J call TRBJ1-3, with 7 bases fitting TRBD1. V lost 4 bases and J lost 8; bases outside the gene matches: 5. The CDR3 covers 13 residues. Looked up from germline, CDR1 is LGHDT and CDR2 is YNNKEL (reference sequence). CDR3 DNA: TGTGCCAGCAGCCGACAGGGTGCTGACACCATATATTTT. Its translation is CASSRQGADTIYF.

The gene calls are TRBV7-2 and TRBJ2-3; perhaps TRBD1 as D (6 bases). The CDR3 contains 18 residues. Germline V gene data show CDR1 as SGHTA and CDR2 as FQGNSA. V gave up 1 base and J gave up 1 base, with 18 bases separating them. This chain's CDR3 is CASSLDAVGSGGTDTQYF. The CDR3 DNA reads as TGTGCCAGCAGCTTAGATGCGGTTGGGTCAGGGGGCACAGATACGCAGTATTTT. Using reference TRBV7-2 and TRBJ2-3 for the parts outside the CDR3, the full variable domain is GAGVSQSPSNKVTEKGKDVELRCDPISGHTALYWYRQSLGQGLEFLIYFQGNSAPDKSGLPSDRFSAERTGGSVSTLTIQRTQQEDSAVYLCASSLDAVGSGGTDTQYFGPGTRLTVL.

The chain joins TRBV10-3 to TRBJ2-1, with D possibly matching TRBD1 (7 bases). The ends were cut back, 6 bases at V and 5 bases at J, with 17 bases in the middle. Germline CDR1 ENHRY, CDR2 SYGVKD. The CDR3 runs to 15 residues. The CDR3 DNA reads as TGTGCCATCAGCGATGACAGGGAGGTTGACAATGAGCAGTTCTTC. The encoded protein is CAISDDREVDNEQFF.

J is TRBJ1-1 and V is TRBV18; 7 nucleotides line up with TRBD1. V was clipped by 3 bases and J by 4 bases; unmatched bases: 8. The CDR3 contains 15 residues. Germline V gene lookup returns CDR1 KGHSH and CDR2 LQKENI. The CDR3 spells CASSPRDRDSTEAFF. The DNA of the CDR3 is TGTGCCAGCTCACCTCGCGACAGGGACTCCACTGAAGCTTTCTTT.

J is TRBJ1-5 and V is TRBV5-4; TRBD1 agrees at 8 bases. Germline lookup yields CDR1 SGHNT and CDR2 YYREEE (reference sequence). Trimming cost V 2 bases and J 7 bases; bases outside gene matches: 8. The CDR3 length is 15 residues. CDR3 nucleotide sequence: TGTGCCAGCAGCTTTGCCGGACAGGGCGCGCAGCCCCAGCATTTT. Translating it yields CASSFAGQGAQPQHF.

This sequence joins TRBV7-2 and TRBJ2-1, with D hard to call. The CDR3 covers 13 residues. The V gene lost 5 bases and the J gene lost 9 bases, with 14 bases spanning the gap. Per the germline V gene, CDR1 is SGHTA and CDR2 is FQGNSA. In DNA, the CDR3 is TGTGCCAGCAGCCCCCTGGGCCACGGTGAGCAGTTCTTC. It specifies CASSPLGHGEQFF.

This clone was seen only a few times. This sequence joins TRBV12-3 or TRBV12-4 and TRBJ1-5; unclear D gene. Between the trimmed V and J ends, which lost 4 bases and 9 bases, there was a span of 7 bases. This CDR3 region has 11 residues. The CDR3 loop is CASSSGGPQHF. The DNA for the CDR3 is TGTGCCAGCAGTTCTGGCGGGCCCCAGCATTTT.

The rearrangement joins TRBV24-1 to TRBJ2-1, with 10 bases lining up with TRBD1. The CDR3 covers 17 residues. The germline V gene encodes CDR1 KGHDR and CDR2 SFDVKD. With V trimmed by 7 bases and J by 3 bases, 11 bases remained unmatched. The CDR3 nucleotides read TGTGCCACCAGCCGGGGGGGACAGGGGAGATTCTACAATGAGCAGTTCTTC. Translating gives CATSRGGQGRFYNEQFF.